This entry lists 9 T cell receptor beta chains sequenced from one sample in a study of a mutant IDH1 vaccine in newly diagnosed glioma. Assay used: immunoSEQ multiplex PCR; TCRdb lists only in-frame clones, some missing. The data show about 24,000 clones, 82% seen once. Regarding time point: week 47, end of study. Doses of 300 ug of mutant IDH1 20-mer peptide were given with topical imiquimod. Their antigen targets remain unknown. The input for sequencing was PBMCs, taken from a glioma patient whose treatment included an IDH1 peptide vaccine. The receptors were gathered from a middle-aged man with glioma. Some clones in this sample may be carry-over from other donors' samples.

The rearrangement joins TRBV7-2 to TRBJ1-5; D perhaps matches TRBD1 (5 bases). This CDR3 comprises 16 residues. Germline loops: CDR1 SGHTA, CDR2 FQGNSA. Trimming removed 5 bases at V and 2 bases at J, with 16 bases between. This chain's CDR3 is CASSRGAGAGNQPQHF. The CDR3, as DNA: TGTGCCAGCAGCCGAGGGGCGGGCGCGGGCAATCAGCCCCAGCATTTT.

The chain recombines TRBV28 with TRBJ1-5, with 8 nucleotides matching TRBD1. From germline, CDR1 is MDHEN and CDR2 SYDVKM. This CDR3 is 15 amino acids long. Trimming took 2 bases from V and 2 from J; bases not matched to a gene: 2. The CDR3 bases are TGTGCCAGCAGTTTAGTGGGACAGGGCAATCAGCCCCAGCATTTT. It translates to CASSLVGQGNQPQHF.

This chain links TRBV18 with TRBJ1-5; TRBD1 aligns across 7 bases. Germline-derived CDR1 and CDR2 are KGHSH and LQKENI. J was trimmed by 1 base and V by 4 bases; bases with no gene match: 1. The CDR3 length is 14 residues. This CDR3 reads CASSQDRSNQPQHF. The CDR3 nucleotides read TGTGCCAGCTCACAGGACAGGAGCAATCAGCCCCAGCATTTT.

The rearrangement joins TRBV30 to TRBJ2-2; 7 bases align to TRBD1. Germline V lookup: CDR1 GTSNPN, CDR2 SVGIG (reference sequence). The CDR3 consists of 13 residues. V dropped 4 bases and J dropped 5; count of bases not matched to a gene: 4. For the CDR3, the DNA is TGTGCCTGGACCCGACAGGGAACCGGGGAGCTGTTTTTT. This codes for CAWTRQGTGELFF.

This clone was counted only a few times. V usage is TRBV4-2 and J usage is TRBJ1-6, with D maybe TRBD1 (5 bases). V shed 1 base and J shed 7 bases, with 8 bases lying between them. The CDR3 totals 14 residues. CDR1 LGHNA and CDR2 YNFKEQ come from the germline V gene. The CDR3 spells CASSQGQPNSPLHF. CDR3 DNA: TGTGCCAGCAGCCAAGGACAGCCAAATTCACCCCTCCACTTT.

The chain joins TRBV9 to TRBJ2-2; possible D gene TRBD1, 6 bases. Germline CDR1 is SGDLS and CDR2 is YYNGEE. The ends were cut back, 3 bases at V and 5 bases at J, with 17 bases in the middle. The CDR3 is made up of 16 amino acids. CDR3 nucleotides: TGTGCCAGCAGCGATACAGGGACCCCTTGGACCGGGGAGCTGTTTTTT. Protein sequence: CASSDTGTPWTGELFF.

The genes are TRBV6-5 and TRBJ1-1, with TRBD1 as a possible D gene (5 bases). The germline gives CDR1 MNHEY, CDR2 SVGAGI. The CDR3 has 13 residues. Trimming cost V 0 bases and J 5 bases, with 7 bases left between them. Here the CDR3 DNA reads TGTGCCAGCAGTTACTCGGGGGAAACTGAAGCTTTCTTT. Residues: CASSYSGETEAFF.

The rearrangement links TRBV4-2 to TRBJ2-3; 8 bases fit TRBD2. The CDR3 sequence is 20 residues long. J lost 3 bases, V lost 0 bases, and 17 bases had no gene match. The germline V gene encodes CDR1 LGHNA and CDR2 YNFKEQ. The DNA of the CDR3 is TGTGCCAGCAGCCAAGAAGTAGGGAGCGGGGGATTGGGTTGGACAGATACGCAGTATTTT. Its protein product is CASSQEVGSGGLGWTDTQYF.

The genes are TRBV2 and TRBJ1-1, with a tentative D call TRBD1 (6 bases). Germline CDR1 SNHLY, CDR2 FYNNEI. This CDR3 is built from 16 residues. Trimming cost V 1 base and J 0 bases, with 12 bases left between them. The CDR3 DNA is TGTGCCAGCAGTGAAGGGGGGGGCGGAATGAACACTGAAGCTTTCTTT. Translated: CASSEGGGGMNTEAFF.